This TCR beta chain was identified during a study of blood T cell repertoires in COVID-19. V dropped 2 bases and J dropped 3 bases, with 8 bases sitting between them. CDR3 length equals 13 residues. CDR1 and CDR2 (germline): MNHEY, SVGAGI. Profiling relied on immunoSEQ multiplex PCR, and the TCRdb table lists in-frame clones only, not all of them. Altogether some 250,000 clones are present, approximately 85% being singletons, with the ten largest covering 1.5% to 2%. The specimen sequenced was PBMCs or T cells enriched from blood (not recorded which). The sequence was collected from a woman aged 45-60 years who had recovered from COVID-19. The rearrangement joins TRBV6-5 to TRBJ2-7, with D tentatively TRBD1 (6 bases). The CDR3 loop is CASSYDRFYEQYF. CDR3 in DNA: TGTGCCAGCAGTTACGACAGGTTCTACGAGCAGTACTTC.